This TCR beta chain was captured in a study of CD8 T cells in Susac syndrome. Study observations and caveats: The authors acknowledged that the study's TCR sequencing and HLA analysis involved relatively few individuals.

In the case of this clonotype: What it binds is unknown.

RNA was extracted with the RNeasy kit, and a quantity of about 0.45 to 1 ug was reverse transcribed using random hexamers. Each CDR3 protein gets one entry after TCRdb re-called the immunoSEQ multiplex PCR reads with MiXCR. Here the sample spans over 200,000 distinct CDR3 sequences, around 95% being singletons. This CDR3 contains 13 residues. Per the germline V gene, CDR1 is LNHNV and CDR2 is YYDKDF (reference sequence). V shed 4 bases and J shed 2 bases, with 8 bases lying between them. In blood CD8+ and CD4+ T cells, TCR beta underwent sequencing. It was treatment-naive patients with stable or active relapsing-remitting disease who made up the multiple sclerosis controls.

The V call is TRBV15, the J call TRBJ1-1; unclear D gene. Input material: CD4+ T cells from PBMCs. The clonotype comes from a human donor with multiple sclerosis. The CDR3 is CATSTLINTEAFF. The CDR3 coding sequence is TGTGCCACCAGCACCTTAATCAACACTGAAGCTTTCTTT.